These T cell receptor beta chains were read from a single sample in a study of T-cell reconstitution after alpha-beta-depleted transplantation in children. Using its own MiXCR run on the PCR reads, TCRdb lists one record per CDR3 protein. The data show just over 950,000 distinct CDR3 sequences, about 29% seen once. Source: PBMCs, mostly from graft donor cells, taken 360 days after TCRalphabeta/CD19-depleted stem cell transplant. The receptor set was obtained from a boy younger than two who had a stem cell transplant for SCID, so the T cells may come from the graft donor. Each CDR3 is given without its conserved first and last residue. A D gene is named only where the DNA matches it firmly.

>TRBJ2-7|TRBV27|-
ASSFIGGRTYEQY
>TRBJ2-3|TRBV7-9|-
ASSLVMGEIAPGTQY
>TRBJ2-2|TRBV5-5|TRBD2
ASSSTAGLTGELF
>TRBJ1-1|TRBV13|-
ASSLIGFLSFGTEAF
>TRBJ1-1|TRBV18|-
ASSPVVNTEAF
>TRBJ2-7|TRBV4-1|-
ASSQEETGRNHHEQY
>TRBJ2-4|TRBV5-1|-
ASMIGPAGAKNIQY
>TRBJ2-7|TRBV21-1|-
ASSKIDRGEDHEQY
>TRBJ1-1|TRBV15|-
ATSRQGHDTEAF
>TRBJ1-4|TRBV9|TRBD1
ASSPSGTGGEKLF
>TRBJ2-4|TRBV5-5|-
ASSPGRAAKNIQY
>TRBJ1-2|TRBV7-2|-
ASSRSVRYGYT
>TRBJ1-3|TRBV20-1|-
SATHSSGNTIY
>TRBJ1-2|TRBV12-3/TRBV12-4|-
ASSFAEGKGGYT
>TRBJ1-1|TRBV7-9|-
ASSLIGTANTEAF
>TRBJ2-5|TRBV7-9|TRBD1
ASSLTPLTDRGETQY
>TRBJ2-5|TRBV7-2|TRBD1
ASSSQWTGGETQY
>TRBJ2-1|TRBV29-1|-
SVAVWDNEQF
>TRBJ1-2|TRBV12-3/TRBV12-4|-
ASATGGAGYT
>TRBJ2-1|TRBV5-4|TRBD1
ASSLGVGQGYVVF
>TRBJ2-7|TRBV7-9|-
ASSLRDGGSYEQY
>TRBJ2-3|TRBV29-1|-
SVEGLAPSTDTQY